This T cell receptor (beta chain) was identified during a study of cytomegalovirus exposure and HLA in healthy donors (dated by TCRdb to the late 2010s). With regard to the full study: According to an earlier analysis of several hundred of the donors, roughly 180 million T cells yielded roughly 100 million unique TCR beta sequences and about 300 Gb of sequence data. An early release covering about 600 HLA-typed donors comprised roughly 300 gigabases of sequencing data and tens of millions of unique TCR sequences. Among the roughly 390 genotyped donors, approximately 77% belonged to the genetic ancestry cluster associated with self-reported Caucasian donors. The study was designed to test whether signatures of past pathogen exposure could be identified by cataloging public T cell receptors. The study profiled the T cell repertoires of under 700 subjects by immunosequencing and related them to cytomegalovirus serostatus. In addition to the first cohort of 500 to 850 subjects, a separate validation cohort of 120 different subjects was used. The study combined high-throughput TCR immunosequencing, statistical association of individual TCRs with disease status, and machine learning to predict cytomegalovirus infection status. In a later analysis, previously published TCR beta repertoires from 666 donors were re-analyzed and high-resolution HLA genotyping was added so that TCR occurrence patterns could be studied. Rather than using new phenotypic data, the later analysis identified candidate immune exposures from TCR beta sequences and from how often those sequences occurred across donors. An earlier analysis of some 500 of the donors applied high-throughput TCR beta sequencing to assess whether each TCR beta V gene segment acted as functional or pseudogenic. Donor age, sex, ethnicity and CMV serostatus were compiled together with the repertoire data. In a later genetic analysis, genome-wide SNP genotypes for about 60% of the 666 donors were used, and that subset was treated as a discovery cohort. Every discovery cohort repertoire had been produced on one sequencing platform. Class I and class II HLA loci were covered by the typing at four-digit resolution. The number of donors typed differed by locus, with roughly 629-640 for A, B, C, DRB1 and DQB1, 522 for DQA1, over 600 for DPA1, and 400 to 490 for DPB1. Because of strong linkage in the cohort, roughly five DR-DQ haplotypes were treated as single units for association and clustering. Among about 390 genotyped donors of the cohort, an average of roughly 240,000 unique TCR beta nucleotide sequences were sequenced per donor, around 18% of them non-productive. What the study reported, not specific to this receptor: Assigning TCR associations to individual alleles was difficult when HLA alleles, especially DR and DQ, strongly co-occurred. A total of 150 to 200 TCR beta chains were listed by the study as associated with cytomegalovirus. CMV serostatus was the only immune exposure information available for the cohort. Because counts were too low, about 18 rarely observed V segments, including chromosome 9 orphons, were left out of the earlier analysis of 500 to 650 of the donors. Specific HLA alleles were associated with 16,951 TCR beta sequences at a false discovery rate of 0.05 in a later analysis. An earlier analysis of approximately 590 of the donors showed that most TCR beta V segments appeared in productive rearrangements either about 87% or about 30% of the time, which broadly matched IMGT annotations. A later genetic analysis reported fewer N-insertions in productive TCRs among donors in an Asian-associated ancestry cluster than the roughly 620-donor mean. In a later analysis, TCR association rates were found to vary across HLA loci, with the most associated TCRs seen for DRB1 alleles and the fewest for HLA-C alleles. Because HLA typing was missing for some donors at each locus, association tests included only the typed subset. Correlated functional status among segregating V segments might reflect linkage disequilibrium, but an unknown experimental factor could not be ruled out. A cluster of highly shared sequence variants was judged likely to represent a technical artifact of the sequencing pipeline. A later genetic analysis associated a missense DCLRE1C variant with V-gene and J-gene trimming of TCR beta chains, and an independent cohort replicated the association. The classifier was reported to diagnose cytomegalovirus status with high specificity and sensitivity in both the original and validation cohorts. A few of the identified cytomegalovirus-associated TCR beta chains were confirmed in vitro to be specific for cytomegalovirus antigens. In a later analysis, HLA-associated TCR beta chains showed more clonal expansion and lower generation probabilities than non-associated chains that were equally common. A further reported finding was that TCR beta sequences accurately predicted the HLA-A and HLA-B alleles for most subjects in the first cohort. The presence/absence analyses assumed that sequencing depth was roughly uniform across donors, and that assumption may not be true. A later analysis found that most CMV-associated TCR beta chains appeared HLA-restricted, with HLA associations seemingly driven largely by CMV exposure. The authors suggested that the approach could potentially be extended to other disease states and immunological phenotypes. A later analysis reported that several top co-occurrence clusters appeared linked to parvovirus B19, influenza, CMV and Epstein-Barr virus. Some IMGT-functional V segments, including TRBV6-2 and TRBV6-3, could not be told apart with the 87-base-pair reads, so those segments were excluded. Only TCR beta chains were sequenced in this cohort, and the absence of alpha or paired-chain data limited detectable features. Most TCR sequences were seen in very few donors, while some public TCRs were found in many individuals.

For CDR1 and CDR2, the germline V gene lists KGHSH and LQKENI. From its cysteine to its phenylalanine, the CDR3 spans 19 amino acids. Of the read, only the CDR3 DNA is kept; its 57 bases are in frame from base 1. The junction carries 29 bases between V and J, which are trimmed by 5 bases and 9 bases respectively. Library preparation used the immunoSEQ multiplex PCR assay. The multiplex PCR relied on a mix of 60 forward primers for TCR Vbeta segments and 13 reverse primers for TCR Jbeta segments. Amplification of the CDR3 region of rearranged TCR beta genes was performed with a multiplex PCR assay on genomic DNA. The Illumina HiSeq System was used to sequence the amplified TCR beta libraries as 87-base-pair reads. Turning to the authors' computational methods: In a later analysis, tens of millions of unique TCR beta chains were counted across the 500 to 700 repertoires, and roughly 11 million of these chains were shared by at least two donors. Raw reads were error-corrected and collapsed into unique sequences with a nearest-neighbor algorithm that merged closely related sequences to remove PCR and sequencing errors. Alignment of CDR3 sequences to IMGT reference sequences was used to assign V, D and J gene segments. Each retained sequence needed at least a six-nucleotide match to both a V gene segment and a J gene segment. Rearrangements were classified as productive when the CDR3 lacked stop codons and remained in frame with V and J, and all other rearrangements were classified as non-productive. Following IMGT convention, CDR3 was defined as the stretch from the second conserved V-encoded cysteine up to the conserved J-encoded phenylalanine. The earlier analysis of more than 450 of the donors excluded sequences that lacked an unambiguous match to a single V gene segment. In an earlier analysis of some 590 of the donors, V segments were called functional above 56.7% productive rearrangements and were called segregating when the between-donor standard deviation exceeded 5%. A statistical classification framework was developed to diagnose cytomegalovirus status using the catalog of TCR beta chain sequences. In a later analysis, TCR nucleotide sequences were compared against IMGT/GENE-DB human TR gene sequences so that V and J genes could be assigned. A later analysis assigned CDR3 sequences and most-parsimonious VDJ recombination scenarios with the TCRdist pipeline. In a later analysis, every TCR beta chain was defined by the combination of its CDR3 amino acid sequence and its V-gene family, and reads without a unique V-gene family were dropped. As a way to deal with suspected cross-contamination and a sequencing artifact, a later analysis dropped under 600 nucleotide sequences that were highly shared and had low generation probability. A later analysis calculated a clonal expansion index for each public chain from normalized within-repertoire ranks of inferred template counts. In a later analysis, generation probabilities were computed using a VDJ recombination model fitted to out-of-frame rearrangements, and the results were checked against IGoR. Hypergeometric tests were used in a later analysis to score TCR-TCR, TCR-HLA and TCR-CMV co-occurrence, with a repertoire-size bias correction applied to the TCR pairs. In a later analysis, false discovery rates were estimated by permuting HLA or CMV assignments 20 times. In a later analysis, co-occurring TCRs were grouped with DBSCAN, and TCRdist sequence similarity was added when clustering was performed within HLA-allele-positive subsets. For co-occurrence clustering, repertoires with fewer than 30,000 or more than 120,000 public chains were excluded, along with five repertoires with anomalous nucleotide sharing. Sourced from immuneACCESS, this table was stored by TCRdb with only in-frame sequences that have V and J called. A share of the clones is absent; for the studies checked, an unresolved V gene accounts for under half, and the remainder has no known explanation. D and trimming were read from the DNA, whereas the V and J calls and clone size are those reported in that table. The sample includes 140,000 to 150,000 clones, with approximately 79% observed a single time. Jointly, the top ten make up approximately 1.5% of the sample.

In total, approximately 700 healthy bone marrow donors made up the cohort. At the time of sampling, all cohort members were nominally healthy, though unrecorded immune exposures were likely present. The donor tested CMV seronegative and was one of the 352 seronegative cohort members. Every donor gave a peripheral blood sample, and the peripheral blood mononuclear cells from that sample were used for TCR beta sequencing. The Qiagen DNeasy Blood Extraction Kit was used to extract genomic DNA from the blood cell samples. Notes on this clone: Its cognate antigen has yet to be identified. No qualities accompany the bases; no much larger clone lies one base away.

The sequence was collected from a woman in her twenties or thirties in good health and CMV-seronegative. The specimen was PBMCs. Recombination connected TRBV18 to TRBJ1-6, with TRBD1 as a weak D call on 5 bases. The nucleotides read TGTGCCAGCTCAGCGCTTAGAGGATCCCAGTGGGGGGGATTTTCACCCCTCCACTTT. The resulting protein is CASSALRGSQWGGFSPLHF.